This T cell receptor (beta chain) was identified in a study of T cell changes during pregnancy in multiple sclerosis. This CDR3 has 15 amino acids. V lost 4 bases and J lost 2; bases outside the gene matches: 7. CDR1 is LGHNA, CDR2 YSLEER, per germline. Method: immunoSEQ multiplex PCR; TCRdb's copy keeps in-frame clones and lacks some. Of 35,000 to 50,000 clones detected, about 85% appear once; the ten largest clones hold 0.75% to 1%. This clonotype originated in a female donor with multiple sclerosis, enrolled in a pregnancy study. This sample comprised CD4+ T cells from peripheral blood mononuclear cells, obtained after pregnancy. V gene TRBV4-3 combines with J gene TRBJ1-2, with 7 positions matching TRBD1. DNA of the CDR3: TGCGCCAGCAGCCTCGACCAACAGGGGAACTATGGCTACACCTTC. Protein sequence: CASSLDQQGNYGYTF.